These 5 T cell receptor beta chains were all obtained from the same sample, sequenced in a study of spatial heterogeneity in lung cancer (dated by TCRdb to about 2019). This specimen's time point label, per the study, means: sample taken at primary tumor resection. Whole RNA extracted from tumor and nontumor lung tissue, or from cryopreserved PBMC samples, was used for TCR sequencing without cell sorting. Library prep was done by 5' RACE. The listed sequencing device is NextSeq 500. Starting from the raw public reads, TCRdb applied fastp trimming at Q25, assembled clones with MiXCR and retained in-frame beta chains. Here each entry gathers all rows of one CDR3 protein and keeps the most common genes and DNA. Present in this sample are about 45,000 distinct CDR3 sequences, around 11% of which were seen just once. The top ten clonotypes cover approximately 40% of the sample. Sequencing was performed on PBMCs, taken at surgery. The receptors derive from a female donor with early-stage non-small cell lung cancer.

This clonotype has ten or more counts. The gene calls are TRBV5-1 and TRBJ1-1; 9 bases fit TRBD1. Looked up from germline, CDR1 is SGHRS and CDR2 is YFSETQ. The ends lost 4 bases at V and 5 bases at J; junction bases unmatched: 9. This CDR3 spans 15 amino acids. The CDR3 sequence is CASSPQTGGRTEAFF. In nucleotides, the CDR3 is TGCGCCAGCAGCCCCCAGACAGGGGGGAGAACTGAAGCTTTCTTT.

The table lists this clonotype with a count of one. The CDR3 DNA reads as TGCGCCAGCAGCAAAATACTCCAAGAGACCCAGTACTTC. It specifies CASSKILQETQYF. The rearrangement links TRBV4-1 to TRBJ2-5; D is undetermined. CDR3 length: 13 residues. Germline V CDR1 and CDR2: MGHRA, YSYEKL. V lost 5 bases and J lost 1, with 8 bases in between.

This clonotype was recorded many times. The chain carries TRBV5-1 and TRBJ1-6, with 10 positions matching TRBD1. CDR1 is SGHRS and CDR2 is YFSETQ in the germline V gene. Trimming cost V 0 bases and J 10 bases; bases outside gene matches: 4. This CDR3 has 15 amino acids. The CDR3 coding sequence is TGCGCCAGCAGCTTGGCGGGACAGGGGCGCTCACCCCTCCACTTT. This gives the protein CASSLAGQGRSPLHF.

The sample holds a few counts of this clonotype. The chain carries TRBV15 and TRBJ2-5, with unresolved D. CDR1 and CDR2 from the germline V gene are LNHNV and YYDKDF (reference sequence). The V end lost 1 base, the J end lost 5 bases, and 11 bases lay between the germline ends. The CDR3 is made up of 14 amino acids. The CDR3 coding sequence is TGTGCCACCAGCAGAGCTGTGGGCAGCGAGACCCAGTACTTC. Protein sequence: CATSRAVGSETQYF.

The chain combines TRBV27 with TRBJ2-3; D perhaps matches TRBD2 (6 bases). The length of the CDR3 is 16 residues. V lost 4 bases to trimming and J lost 0 bases, with 14 bases between them. The germline V gene encodes CDR1 MNHEY and CDR2 SMNVEV (reference sequence). As DNA, the CDR3 is TGTGCCAGCAGTTCCTATAGCGGAACTAGCACAGATACGCAGTATTTT. It specifies CASSSYSGTSTDTQYF.